The rows below give T cell receptor beta chains drawn from one sample of a study of tumor-infiltrating lymphocytes in oesophageal squamous cell carcinoma. TCRdb re-called the PCR reads with MiXCR, one entry per CDR3 protein. The data show about 12,000 distinct CDR3 sequences, approximately 52% seen once. The specimen was normal esophageal tissue next to the tumor. The receptors were sampled from a male donor with esophageal squamous cell carcinoma. CDR3s include the opening cysteine and the closing phenylalanine or tryptophan. Each record gives: J gene, V gene, D gene, clone size, CDR3 protein, CDR3 DNA. D genes are given only for firm matches. Clone size is stated in some rows and not others, as once, few, many or a class when expanded.

TRBJ2-1 | TRBV7-3 | - | - | CASSPSGVSYNEQFF | TGTGCCAGCAGTCCCTCGGGAGTATCCTACAATGAGCAGTTCTTC
TRBJ2-1 | TRBV3-1 | TRBD2 | many | CASSRTGTSLNEQFF | TGTGCCAGCAGCCGGACCGGGACTAGCCTCAATGAGCAGTTCTTC
TRBJ2-5 | TRBV7-2 | - | - | CASSQRQAQYF | TGTGCCAGCAGCCAAAGGCAGGCCCAGTACTTC
TRBJ2-7 | TRBV27 | TRBD1 | - | CATSSGTVTYEQYF | TGTGCCACCTCCTCCGGGACAGTCACCTACGAGCAGTACTTC
TRBJ2-7 | TRBV7-3 | - | - | CASSPASYNEQYF | TGTGCCAGCAGCCCCGCTTCCTACAATGAGCAGTACTTC
TRBJ2-7 | TRBV7-2 | - | few | CASSLRREYEQYF | TGTGCCAGCAGCTTACGGAGGGAATACGAGCAGTACTTC
TRBJ2-7 | TRBV6-1 | TRBD1 | medium-sized | CASSKSGQGYHEQYF | TGTGCCAGCAGCAAATCGGGACAGGGTTACCACGAGCAGTACTTC
TRBJ2-1 | TRBV7-8 | TRBD2 | few | CASSPTSVSYNEQFF | TGTGCCAGCAGCCCTACTAGCGTATCCTACAATGAGCAGTTCTTC
TRBJ2-1 | TRBV28 | - | - | CASRHAREQFF | TGTGCCAGCAGGCATGCGCGTGAGCAGTTCTTC
TRBJ2-7 | TRBV9 | - | - | CASSVDGGSYEQYF | TGTGCCAGCAGCGTGGACGGGGGCTCCTACGAGCAGTACTTC
TRBJ2-7 | TRBV12-3/TRBV12-4 | - | - | CASSSLESSYEQYF | TGTGCCAGCAGTTCGCTGGAGAGCTCCTACGAGCAGTACTTC
TRBJ1-2 | TRBV7-3 | TRBD1 | - | CASSLTGGDYGYTF | TGTGCCAGCAGCCTCACAGGGGGCGACTATGGCTACACCTTC
TRBJ2-1 | TRBV7-9 | - | few | CASSLAWGEQFF | TGTGCCAGCAGCTTAGCGTGGGGTGAGCAGTTCTTC
TRBJ2-1 | TRBV28 | - | medium-sized | CASRGRSAGEREQFF | TGTGCCAGCAGGGGGCGCTCGGCTGGTGAACGTGAGCAGTTCTTC
TRBJ2-1 | TRBV7-6 | TRBD2 | - | CASSRSSGSNEQFF | TGTGCCAGCAGCCGATCTAGCGGGAGCAATGAGCAGTTCTTC
TRBJ2-5 | TRBV7-8 | TRBD1 | few | CASSSTGPETQYF | TGTGCCAGCAGCTCGACAGGGCCAGAGACCCAGTACTTC
TRBJ2-4 | TRBV10-2 | TRBD2 | - | CASSESGGGAIQYF | TGCGCCAGCAGTGAGTCTGGGGGAGGGGCCATTCAGTACTTC
TRBJ1-1 | TRBV6-1 | - | many | CASSAYRGGETEAFF | TGTGCCAGCAGTGCCTACCGGGGGGGGGAGACTGAAGCTTTCTTT
TRBJ2-5 | TRBV7-9 | TRBD2 | few | CASSLTGTRETQYF | TGTGCCAGCAGCCTTACAGGGACTAGAGAGACCCAGTACTTC
TRBJ2-4 | TRBV6-2/TRBV6-3 | TRBD2 | - | CASSRTSGRQYNEQYF | TGTGCCAGCAGCCGTACTAGCGGGAGGCAGTACAATGAGCAGTACTTC
TRBJ1-2 | TRBV7-2 | TRBD1 | few | CASSWDSLYGYTF | TGTGCCAGCAGCTGGGACAGCCTCTATGGCTACACCTTC
TRBJ2-7 | TRBV7-9 | TRBD2 | - | CASSLELAGVYEQYF | TGTGCCAGCAGCTTAGAACTAGCGGGAGTCTACGAGCAGTACTTC
TRBJ2-4 | TRBV7-9 | - | - | CASIGGNSYEQYF | TGTGCCAGCATCGGCGGGAACTCCTACGAGCAATACTTC
TRBJ2-3 | TRBV28 | TRBD2 | once | CASSFLAGTDTQYF | TGTGCCAGCAGTTTCCTAGCGGGAACAGATACGCAGTATTTT
TRBJ2-3 | TRBV7-6 | - | - | CASSSASDTQYF | TGTGCCAGCAGCTCAGCATCAGATACGCAGTATTTT
TRBJ2-1 | TRBV12-3/TRBV12-4 | - | - | CASSPPGSNEQFF | TGTGCCAGCAGTCCCCCAGGGAGTAATGAGCAGTTCTTC
TRBJ2-1 | TRBV10-3 | TRBD2 | many | CAISELAGTDEQFF | TGTGCCATCAGTGAATTAGCGGGAACCGATGAGCAGTTCTTC
TRBJ2-3 | TRBV7-2 | - | once | CASSFTSGQGTQYF | TGTGCCAGCAGCTTTACTAGCGGACAGGGTACGCAGTATTTT
TRBJ2-6 | TRBV28 | - | - | CASSPLRSGANVLTF | TGTGCCAGCAGTCCACTTCGGAGTGGGGCCAACGTCCTGACTTTC
TRBJ2-4 | TRBV7-2 | TRBD2 | - | CASSLSLAGGEQYF | TGTGCCAGCAGCTTATCACTAGCGGGAGGTGAGCAGTACTTC
TRBJ2-1 | TRBV10-2 | TRBD2 | - | CASSSGYGGRARGEQFF | TGCGCCAGCAGTTCGGGCTATGGGGGGAGGGCACGAGGTGAGCAGTTCTTC
TRBJ1-2 | TRBV7-2 | - | medium-sized | CASSSTNYGYTF | TGTGCCAGCAGTTCGACTAACTATGGCTACACCTTC
TRBJ1-2 | TRBV7-8 | - | - | CASSDEGRLVRGYTF | TGTGCCAGCAGCGACGAAGGACGGTTAGTAAGAGGCTACACCTTC